The subject of this entry is one TCR beta chain. Other DNA sequences within the sample encode an identical CDR3. The data derive from a study of CD8+ T cells in alopecia areata. The V end lost 5 bases, the J end lost 4 bases, and 11 bases lay between the germline ends. This CDR3 comprises 14 residues. The germline V gene encodes CDR1 SGHTA and CDR2 FQGNSA. The authors extracted RNA and reverse transcribed it into cDNA as the sequencing template. Data came from immunoSEQ multiplex PCR; TCRdb stores just in-frame clones and leaves some out. The table includes some 99,000 clones, about 45% detected once. This receptor was obtained from a human donor with alopecia areata. The V call is TRBV7-2, the J call TRBJ1-4, with TRBD1 as a possible D gene (5 bases). Sequencing was done on a sample of CD4+ T cells sorted from blood. CDR3: CASSPDTFNEKLFF. CDR3 in DNA: TGTGCCAGCAGCCCGGACACCTTTAATGAAAAACTGTTTTTT.